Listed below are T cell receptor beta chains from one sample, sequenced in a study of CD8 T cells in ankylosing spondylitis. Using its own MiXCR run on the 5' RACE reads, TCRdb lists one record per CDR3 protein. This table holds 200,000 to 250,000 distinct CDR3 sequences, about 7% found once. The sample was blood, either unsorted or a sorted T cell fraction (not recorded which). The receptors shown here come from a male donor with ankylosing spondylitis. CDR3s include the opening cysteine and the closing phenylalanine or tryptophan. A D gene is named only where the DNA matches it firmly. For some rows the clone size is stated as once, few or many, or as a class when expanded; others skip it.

TGTGCCAGCAGTTTCCCCTTTGAGGGGACCTACGAGCAGTACTTC,CASSFPFEGTYEQYF,NA,TRBJ2-7,TRBV6-5,NA
TGTGCCAGCACCAAAAGGGGGGCCAGGGTCACTGAAGCTTTCTTT,CASTKRGARVTEAFF,many,TRBJ1-1,TRBV13,NA
TGTGCCAGCAGTTACTATGAGACAGGGGGCGTCTATGGCTACACCTTC,CASSYYETGGVYGYTF,many,TRBJ1-2,TRBV6-5,TRBD1
TGCAGTGCTAGAGGAAGGGCTAACTACGAGCAGTACTTC,CSARGRANYEQYF,few,TRBJ2-7,TRBV20-1,NA
TGTGCCGCGCGGACTGCTTCTTATGGCTACACCTTC,CAARTASYGYTF,few,TRBJ1-2,TRBV6-1,NA
TGCGCCAGCAGCCATTACCAGGGAGACGATGAGCAGTTCTTC,CASSHYQGDDEQFF,many,TRBJ2-1,TRBV4-3,NA
TGCGCCAGCAGCCAAGATACTGCCAGCGGGTACGAGCAGTACTTC,CASSQDTASGYEQYF,NA,TRBJ2-7,TRBV4-3,NA
TGCGCCAGCAGCCAAGATCGGGTCACTAACTATGGCTACACCTTC,CASSQDRVTNYGYTF,many,TRBJ1-2,TRBV4-3,NA
TGTGCCACCAGCAGAGGATGGCGGGAGGGATCCTACAATGAGCAGTTCTTC,CATSRGWREGSYNEQFF,NA,TRBJ2-1,TRBV15,TRBD2
TGTGCCAGCTCACCCTCTAGCGGGGCGTACAATGAGCAGTTCTTC,CASSPSSGAYNEQFF,many,TRBJ2-1,TRBV18,TRBD2
TGCAGTGCCCCGACTGGACCGAGGAGGAATGAGCAGTTCTTC,CSAPTGPRRNEQFF,many,TRBJ2-1,TRBV20-1,NA
TGTGCCAGCAGCTCGGAGGTTTTGCGGGACGAGCAGTACTTC,CASSSEVLRDEQYF,NA,TRBJ2-7,TRBV5-5,NA
TGTGCCAGCAGCCGGGACAGGGCTAGCAATCAGCCCCAGCATTTT,CASSRDRASNQPQHF,NA,TRBJ1-5,TRBV4-2,TRBD1
TGTGCCATCAGTGAGTCTAGCGGAACACTCACAGATACGCAGTATTTT,CAISESSGTLTDTQYF,few,TRBJ2-3,TRBV10-3,NA
TGTGCCAGCAGTCGAGGACCAACTAATGAAAAACTGTTTTTT,CASSRGPTNEKLFF,NA,TRBJ1-4,TRBV27,NA
TGTGCCACCAGTGAGGCGGCGGGAGGGCCAAAGGATACGCAGTATTTT,CATSEAAGGPKDTQYF,many,TRBJ2-3,TRBV24-1,TRBD2
TGCAGTGCTAGAAAAGGGGTCTACTACGAGCAGTACTTC,CSARKGVYYEQYF,many,TRBJ2-7,TRBV20-1,NA
TGTGCCAGCAGTTTTTTACGAGCTGAAGCTTTCTTT,CASSFLRAEAFF,NA,TRBJ1-1,TRBV12-3/TRBV12-4,NA
TGCGCCAGCAGCCAAGACAGGGGGCCGGGGTCACCCCTCCACTTT,CASSQDRGPGSPLHF,NA,TRBJ1-6,TRBV4-3,TRBD1
TGCGCCAGCAGCCAAGTGCTGGTAGCGGGTAACACCGGGGAGCTGTTTTTT,CASSQVLVAGNTGELFF,many,TRBJ2-2,TRBV4-1,TRBD2
TGCGCCAGCAGTCAGGACAGGGGGCGCGTGTATGAGCAGTTCTTC,CASSQDRGRVYEQFF,NA,TRBJ2-1,TRBV4-3,TRBD1
TGTGCCAGCAGCCCCGGGAGTTATGAGCAGTTCTTC,CASSPGSYEQFF,NA,TRBJ2-1,TRBV5-4,NA
TGTGCCAGCAGTTTATCGAGGGGGACCCACGAGCAGTACTTC,CASSLSRGTHEQYF,many,TRBJ2-7,TRBV27,NA
TGCAGCGCTGGCGCCGGGCTCAGCACAGATACGCAGTATTTT,CSAGAGLSTDTQYF,many,TRBJ2-3,TRBV29-1,NA
TGTGCCAGCAGTTCTCTCCCTGACGGCAGTCTCAATCAGCCCCAGCATTTT,CASSSLPDGSLNQPQHF,many,TRBJ1-5,TRBV27,NA
TGCAGTGCTGACCTGTACAGGGAGAACAATCAGCCCCAGCATTTT,CSADLYRENNQPQHF,many,TRBJ1-5,TRBV20-1,NA
TGCGCCAGCAGCTTGGCTGACGATGGCTACACCTTC,CASSLADDGYTF,few,TRBJ1-2,TRBV5-1,NA
TGTGCCAGCAGCCGGACAGGTTTGGACACTGAAGCTTTCTTT,CASSRTGLDTEAFF,many,TRBJ1-1,TRBV21-1,NA
TGTGCCAGCAGTGAGACAGGGAACTATGGCTACACCTTC,CASSETGNYGYTF,many,TRBJ1-2,TRBV2,TRBD1
TGTGCCAGCAGTTTAGCGGGAGGGCAAGAGACCCAGTACTTC,CASSLAGGQETQYF,many,TRBJ2-5,TRBV7-6,TRBD2
TGTGCCAGCAGCTCCCCGAGGGGACCAGAGCAGTACTTC,CASSSPRGPEQYF,NA,TRBJ2-7,TRBV5-4,NA
TGCAGCGTTGGCAGCTTGGGGACAGGGGCCTACGAGCAGTACTTC,CSVGSLGTGAYEQYF,many,TRBJ2-7,TRBV29-1,TRBD1
TGTGCCAGCAGTTTAGCGCGGCGCGCGCAGTTCTTC,CASSLARRAQFF,many,TRBJ2-1,TRBV12-3/TRBV12-4,NA
TGTGCCAGCAGCGGGGACAGGGGACGGGCCAACGTCCTGACTTTC,CASSGDRGRANVLTF,few,TRBJ2-6,TRBV6-1,TRBD1
TGTGCCAGCAGCTTGGCGGGTGCCGATCCCTCCTACGAGCAGTACTTC,CASSLAGADPSYEQYF,few,TRBJ2-7,TRBV5-5,NA
TGTGCCACCAGTGATTTGCAGGGTAGCGAGCAGTACTTC,CATSDLQGSEQYF,many,TRBJ2-7,TRBV24-1,NA
TGTGCCTCGGGTTGGGGGGATAATTCACCCCTCCACTTT,CASGWGDNSPLHF,many,TRBJ1-6,TRBV10-3,NA
TGTGCCAGCAGTTACTCCGGGACAGCTAATCAGCCCCAGCATTTT,CASSYSGTANQPQHF,few,TRBJ1-5,TRBV6-5,TRBD1
TGTGCCAGCAGTTATGGTCAGCGAGACGAGCAGTACTTC,CASSYGQRDEQYF,few,TRBJ2-7,TRBV12-3/TRBV12-4,NA
TGTGCCAGCAGTGTTTTAAGGGAAGGGAAGTACTTC,CASSVLREGKYF,many,TRBJ2-7,TRBV2,NA
TGTGCCAGCAGTTACCTTGGACAGGCCGCGGGCTATGGCTACACCTTC,CASSYLGQAAGYGYTF,few,TRBJ1-2,TRBV6-5,TRBD1
TGTGCCAGCAGCACCCGGCTAGTAAGCTACGAGCAGTACTTC,CASSTRLVSYEQYF,few,TRBJ2-7,TRBV5-6,NA
TGTGCCAGCAGCGGCCGCCACAATGAGCAGTTCTTC,CASSGRHNEQFF,many,TRBJ2-1,TRBV9,NA
TGTGCCAGCAGCTTAGCTTTTTGGAGTTCTGGGGCCAACGTCCTGACTTTC,CASSLAFWSSGANVLTF,NA,TRBJ2-6,TRBV7-8,NA
TGTGCCAGCAGTTACTCTGGACGGAGCTCCTACAATGAGCAGTTCTTC,CASSYSGRSSYNEQFF,many,TRBJ2-1,TRBV6-2/TRBV6-3,NA
TGCGCCAGCAGCGTAGCGGGTTGGACTAGCAATCAGCCCCAGCATTTT,CASSVAGWTSNQPQHF,NA,TRBJ1-5,TRBV4-1,NA
TGTGCCAGTAGTATCGGGAATGGCTACACCTTC,CASSIGNGYTF,many,TRBJ1-2,TRBV19,NA
TGCAGCGTTGCAGTCCCAGCAAACTATGGCTACACCTTC,CSVAVPANYGYTF,many,TRBJ1-2,TRBV29-1,NA
TGTGCCAGCAGCCCCGAGGGGACTAGCGGGAGGCCCCTTTCTTGGGAGCAGTTCTTC,CASSPEGTSGRPLSWEQFF,NA,TRBJ2-1,TRBV5-6,TRBD2
TGTGCCAGCATCGGGACCTACGAGCAGTACTTC,CASIGTYEQYF,many,TRBJ2-7,TRBV7-9,NA
TGCGCCAGCAGCTGGACTAGCGGGAGTCTTGGCGAGCAGTACTTC,CASSWTSGSLGEQYF,many,TRBJ2-7,TRBV5-1,TRBD2
TGTGCCAGCAGCTTCCTGCGGGACAGGGGGCCCCTATCGAACACCGGGGAGCTGTTTTTT,CASSFLRDRGPLSNTGELFF,NA,TRBJ2-2,TRBV11-2,TRBD1
TGCGCCAGCAGCTTTGGCAGGTTAAACAATGAGCAGTTCTTC,CASSFGRLNNEQFF,many,TRBJ2-1,TRBV5-1,NA
TGCGCCAGCAGCTTGCGAGGTTTGACAGCTAGCACAGATACGCAGTATTTT,CASSLRGLTASTDTQYF,many,TRBJ2-3,TRBV5-1,NA
TGTGCCAGCAGCTTAGCGTACAGGGGTCCCTACGAGCAGTACTTC,CASSLAYRGPYEQYF,many,TRBJ2-7,TRBV7-8,TRBD1
TGTGCCAGCACCGGGCTAGCCCGTTACGAGCAGTACTTC,CASTGLARYEQYF,many,TRBJ2-7,TRBV6-6,NA
TGTGCCAGCAGTGGCACAGGAATGCATGGCTACACCTTC,CASSGTGMHGYTF,few,TRBJ1-2,TRBV6-4,NA